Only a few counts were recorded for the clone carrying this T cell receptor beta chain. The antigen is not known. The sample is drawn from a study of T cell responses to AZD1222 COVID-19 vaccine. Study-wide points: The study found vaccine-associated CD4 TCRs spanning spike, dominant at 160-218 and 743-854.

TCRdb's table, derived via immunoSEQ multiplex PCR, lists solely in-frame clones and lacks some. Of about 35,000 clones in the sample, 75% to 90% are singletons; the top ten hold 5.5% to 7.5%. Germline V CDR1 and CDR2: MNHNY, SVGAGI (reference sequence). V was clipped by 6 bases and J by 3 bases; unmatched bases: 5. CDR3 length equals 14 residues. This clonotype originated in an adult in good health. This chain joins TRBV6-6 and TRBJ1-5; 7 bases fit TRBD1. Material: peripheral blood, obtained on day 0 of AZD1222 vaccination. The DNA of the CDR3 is TGTGCCAGCAGCGCCGGACAGGACAATCAGCCCCAGCATTTT. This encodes CASSAGQDNQPQHF.